What follows are 2 T cell receptor beta chains derived from one specimen sequenced in a study of T cell responses to AZD1222 COVID-19 vaccine. Clones were sequenced by immunoSEQ multiplex PCR, and TCRdb holds only the in-frame ones, with some missing. The table includes more than 150,000 clones, 90% detected once. The source material was peripheral blood, sampled 28 days after the second AZD1222 dose. These receptors were obtained from an adult who received the AZD1222 COVID-19 vaccine.

The rearrangement uses TRBV9 and TRBJ1-1, with D possibly matching TRBD1 (5 bases). Germline V gene lookup returns CDR1 SGDLS and CDR2 YYNGEE. The CDR3 extends over 19 amino acids. Trimming left V 4 bases short and J 1 base short, with 26 bases between. The DNA of the CDR3 is TGTGCCAGCAGCCTCCGAAACCCCCGGGGCCTGCACTCGAACACTGAAGCTTTCTTT. Protein sequence: CASSLRNPRGLHSNTEAFF.

The sample holds one count of this clone. The rearrangement uses TRBV5-1 and TRBJ2-1; 11 bases align to TRBD2. The germline gives CDR1 SGHRS, CDR2 YFSETQ. V was clipped by 2 bases and J by 2 bases; unmatched bases: 6. This CDR3 spans 17 amino acids. The DNA for the CDR3 is TGCGCCAGCAGCTTACGGACTAGCGGGCCGACCTACAATGAGCAGTTCTTC. Protein sequence: CASSLRTSGPTYNEQFF.